This T cell receptor beta chain was documented in a study of T cell clonotyping in hematopoietic cell transplantation. V lost 3 bases and J 0 bases, leaving 6 bases between the germline ends. CDR3 length equals 14 residues. The germline V gene encodes CDR1 LNHNV and CDR2 YYDKDF (reference sequence). Study results and limitations: Recipient TCR diversity dropped after transplant; expanded clonotypes rose from day 30 to 180. Higher Inverse Simpson Index values in graft donor and pretransplant recipient predicted broader posttransplant TCR diversity.

The data were produced by immunoSEQ multiplex PCR, yet TCRdb's version contains in-frame clones alone and is incomplete. The sample carries approximately 16,000 clones, around 85% recorded once. On this clone itself: The antigen remains unidentified.

The chain is built from TRBV15 and TRBJ1-5, with D unresolved. This clonotype was obtained from a woman between 40 and 50 years old in good health. Some clones in this sample may be carry-over from other donors' samples. The sample comprised peripheral blood mononuclear cells. CDR3 DNA sequence: TGTGCCACCAGCAGTGCAGATAGCAATCAGCCCCAGCATTTT. Encoded protein: CATSSADSNQPQHF.